Sequencing of this T cell receptor (beta chain) was carried out in a study of vaccination effects on CD4 cells after COVID-19. Data came from immunoSEQ multiplex PCR; TCRdb stores just in-frame clones and leaves some out. The sample lists over 30,000 clones, 70% occurring once. As regards this clone: Its antigen is not identified.

Trimming took 0 bases from V and 6 from J; bases not matched to a gene: 10. The CDR3 is 16 residues long. Germline V gene sequence: CDR1 LGHNA, CDR2 YNFKEQ. Sequencing in the ViraFEST assay came after antigen-specific CD4+ T cells had been expanded with viral peptide pools, which were used to stimulate PBMC. At the end of 9 to 11 days of culture, CD4+ T cells were isolated. Nucleocapsid antibodies stayed negative before and after vaccination, showing no earlier SARS-CoV-2 infection. Wells containing roughly 1.8 million PBMC each were cultured with roughly 10 IU/ml IL-2 and around 10 ug/ml peptides. The V and J genes are TRBV4-2 and TRBJ1-2, with TRBD1 matching over 7 bases. The sequence derives from a human donor who received a COVID-19 vaccine. The sample here was CD4+ T cells from PBMCs cultured with SARS-CoV-2 spike peptides, taken before COVID-19 vaccination. The CDR3 nucleotides are TGTGCCAGCAGCCAAGATGCCGCCGGGACAGAGGATGGCTACACCTTC. Its protein product is CASSQDAAGTEDGYTF.